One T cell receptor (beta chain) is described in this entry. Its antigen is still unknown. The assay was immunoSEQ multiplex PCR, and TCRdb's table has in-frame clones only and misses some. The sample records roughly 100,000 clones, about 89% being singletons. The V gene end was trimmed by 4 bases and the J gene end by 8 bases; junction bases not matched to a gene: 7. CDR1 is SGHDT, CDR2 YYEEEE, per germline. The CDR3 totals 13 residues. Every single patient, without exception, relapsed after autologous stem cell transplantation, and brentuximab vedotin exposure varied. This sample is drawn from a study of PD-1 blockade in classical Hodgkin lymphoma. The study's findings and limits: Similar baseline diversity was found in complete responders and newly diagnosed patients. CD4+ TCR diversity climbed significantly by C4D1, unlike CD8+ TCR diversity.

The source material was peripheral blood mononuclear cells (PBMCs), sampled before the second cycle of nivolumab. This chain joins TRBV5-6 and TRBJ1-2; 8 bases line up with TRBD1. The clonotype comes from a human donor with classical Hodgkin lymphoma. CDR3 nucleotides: TGTGCCAGCAGCCTGGACAGGGTGCGGGGCTACACCTTC. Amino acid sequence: CASSLDRVRGYTF.